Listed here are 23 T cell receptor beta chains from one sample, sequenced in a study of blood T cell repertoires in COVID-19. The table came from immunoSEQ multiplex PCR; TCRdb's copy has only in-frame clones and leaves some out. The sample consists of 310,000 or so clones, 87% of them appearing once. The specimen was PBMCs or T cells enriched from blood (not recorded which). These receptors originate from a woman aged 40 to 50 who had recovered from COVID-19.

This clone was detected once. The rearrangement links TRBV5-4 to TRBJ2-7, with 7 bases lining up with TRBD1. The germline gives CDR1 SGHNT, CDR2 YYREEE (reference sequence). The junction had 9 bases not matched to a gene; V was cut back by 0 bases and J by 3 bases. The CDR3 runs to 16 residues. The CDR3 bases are TGTGCCAGCAGCTTGGGATCGACAGGGAGCCTCTACGAGCAGTACTTC. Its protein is CASSLGSTGSLYEQYF.

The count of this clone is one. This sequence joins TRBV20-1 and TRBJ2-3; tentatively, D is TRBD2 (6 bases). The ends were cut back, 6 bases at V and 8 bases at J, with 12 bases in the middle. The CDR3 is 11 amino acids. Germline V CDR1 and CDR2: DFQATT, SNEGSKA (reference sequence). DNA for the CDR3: TGCAGTGCCAGGGACTGGGGTACGCAGTATTTT. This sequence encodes CSARDWGTQYF.

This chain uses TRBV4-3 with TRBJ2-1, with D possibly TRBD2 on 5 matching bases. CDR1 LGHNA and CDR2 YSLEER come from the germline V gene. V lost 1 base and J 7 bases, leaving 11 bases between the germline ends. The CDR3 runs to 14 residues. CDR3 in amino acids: CASSQGLAYNEQFF. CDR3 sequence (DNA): TGCGCCAGCAGCCAAGGGTTAGCGTATAATGAGCAGTTCTTC.

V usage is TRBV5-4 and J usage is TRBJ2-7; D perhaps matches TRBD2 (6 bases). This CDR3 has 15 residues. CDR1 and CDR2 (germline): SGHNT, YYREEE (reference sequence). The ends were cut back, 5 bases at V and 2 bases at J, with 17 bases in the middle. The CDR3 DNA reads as TGTGCCAGCAGGCTGGGAGGTCGACTTCCCTACGAGCAGTACTTC. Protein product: CASRLGGRLPYEQYF.

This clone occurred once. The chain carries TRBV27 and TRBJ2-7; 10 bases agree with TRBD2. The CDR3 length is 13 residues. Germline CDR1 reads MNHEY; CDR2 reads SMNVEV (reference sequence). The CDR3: CVLHLAGASEQYF. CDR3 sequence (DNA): TGTGTCCTCCACCTAGCGGGAGCCTCCGAGCAGTACTTC.

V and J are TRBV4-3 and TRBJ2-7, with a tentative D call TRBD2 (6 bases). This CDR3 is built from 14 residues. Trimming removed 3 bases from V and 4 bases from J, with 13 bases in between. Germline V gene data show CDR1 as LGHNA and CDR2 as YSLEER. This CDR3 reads CASSHWAGRYEQYF. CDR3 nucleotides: TGCGCCAGCAGCCACTGGGCGGGGCGTTACGAGCAGTACTTC.

The CDR3 here is CASSLDLAGFTGELFF. The CDR3 region has the DNA TGTGCCAGCAGCTTAGACTTAGCGGGATTCACCGGGGAGCTGTTTTTT. The genes are TRBV7-2 and TRBJ2-2; 8 nucleotides match TRBD2. Germline lookup yields CDR1 SGHTA and CDR2 FQGNSA. V lost 1 base, J lost 4 bases, and 5 bases stayed unmatched. The CDR3 extends over 16 amino acids.

The CDR3 coding sequence is TGTGCCAGCAGTGGGAGACTAGCGGGATCTTTAGGAAATGAGCAGTTCTTC. Encoded protein: CASSGRLAGSLGNEQFF. The chain joins TRBV25-1 to TRBJ2-1, with 11 bases that match TRBD2. Looked up from germline, CDR1 is MGHDK and CDR2 is SYGVNS. V trimming: 4 bases; J trimming: 7 bases; junction bases outside the gene matches: 12. This CDR3 has 17 amino acids.

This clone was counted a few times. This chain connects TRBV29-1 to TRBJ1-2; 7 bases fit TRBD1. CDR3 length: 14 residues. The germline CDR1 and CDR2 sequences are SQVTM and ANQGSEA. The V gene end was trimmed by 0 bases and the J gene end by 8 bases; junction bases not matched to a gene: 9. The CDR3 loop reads CSVEDQGQLGGYTF. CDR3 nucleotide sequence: TGCAGCGTTGAAGACCAGGGACAGTTGGGCGGCTACACCTTC.

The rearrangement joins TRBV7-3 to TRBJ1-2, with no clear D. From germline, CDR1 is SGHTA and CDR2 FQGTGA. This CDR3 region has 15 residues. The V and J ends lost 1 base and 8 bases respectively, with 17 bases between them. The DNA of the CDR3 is TGTGCCAGCAGCTTAAGGGAGAACCTCCGGTGGGGCTACACCTTC. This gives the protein CASSLRENLRWGYTF.

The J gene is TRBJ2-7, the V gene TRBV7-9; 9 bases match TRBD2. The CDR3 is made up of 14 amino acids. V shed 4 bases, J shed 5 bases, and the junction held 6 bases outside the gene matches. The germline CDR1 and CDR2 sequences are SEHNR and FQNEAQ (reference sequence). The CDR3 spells CASSWGTSIDEQYF. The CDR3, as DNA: TGTGCCAGCAGCTGGGGGACTAGCATCGACGAGCAGTACTTC.

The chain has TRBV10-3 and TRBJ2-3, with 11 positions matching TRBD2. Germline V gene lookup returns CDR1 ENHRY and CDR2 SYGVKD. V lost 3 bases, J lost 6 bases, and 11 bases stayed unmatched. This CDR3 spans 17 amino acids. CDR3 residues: CAISDTSGSTLGDTQYF. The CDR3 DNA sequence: TGTGCCATCAGTGATACTAGCGGGAGCACCCTTGGGGATACGCAGTATTTT.

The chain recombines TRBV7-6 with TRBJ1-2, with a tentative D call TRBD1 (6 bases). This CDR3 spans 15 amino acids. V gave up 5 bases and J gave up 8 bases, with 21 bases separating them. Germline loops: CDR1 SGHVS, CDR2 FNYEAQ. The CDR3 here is CASSPAQGNRRGYTF. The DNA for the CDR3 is TGTGCCAGCAGCCCAGCCCAGGGGAACAGGCGAGGCTACACCTTC.

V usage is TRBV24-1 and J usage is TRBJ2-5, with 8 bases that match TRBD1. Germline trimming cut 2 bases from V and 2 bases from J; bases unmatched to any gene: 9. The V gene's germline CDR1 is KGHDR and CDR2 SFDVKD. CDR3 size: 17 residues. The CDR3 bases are TGTGCCACCAGTGATTGGATCGGGACAGGACATCAAGAGACCCAGTACTTC. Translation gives CATSDWIGTGHQETQYF.

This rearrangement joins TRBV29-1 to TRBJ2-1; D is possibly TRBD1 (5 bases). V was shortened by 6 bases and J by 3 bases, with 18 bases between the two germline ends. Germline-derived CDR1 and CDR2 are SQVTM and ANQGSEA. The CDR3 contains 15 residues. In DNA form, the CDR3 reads TGCAGCGTGGAGTCTCACAGGAGCAACTACAATGAGCAGTTCTTC. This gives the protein CSVESHRSNYNEQFF.

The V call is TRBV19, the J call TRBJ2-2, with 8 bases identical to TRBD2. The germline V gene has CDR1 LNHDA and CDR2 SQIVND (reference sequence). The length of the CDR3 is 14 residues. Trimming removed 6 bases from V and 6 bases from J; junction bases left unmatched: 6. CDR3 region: CASRPPGGPGELFF. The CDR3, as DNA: TGTGCCAGTAGGCCGCCGGGAGGGCCCGGGGAGCTGTTTTTT.

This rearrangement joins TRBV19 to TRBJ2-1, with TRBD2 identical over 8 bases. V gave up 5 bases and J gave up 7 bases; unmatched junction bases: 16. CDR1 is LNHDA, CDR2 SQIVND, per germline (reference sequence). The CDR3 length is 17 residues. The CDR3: CASSSETFLAGWNEQFF. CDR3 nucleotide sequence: TGTGCCAGTAGTTCAGAGACTTTCCTAGCGGGCTGGAATGAGCAGTTCTTC. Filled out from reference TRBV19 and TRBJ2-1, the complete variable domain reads DGGITQSPKYLFRKEGQNVTLSCEQNLNHDAMYWYRQDPGQGLRLIYYSQIVNDFQKGDIAEGYSVSREKKESFPLTVTSAQKNPTAFYLCASSSETFLAGWNEQFFGPGTRLTVL.

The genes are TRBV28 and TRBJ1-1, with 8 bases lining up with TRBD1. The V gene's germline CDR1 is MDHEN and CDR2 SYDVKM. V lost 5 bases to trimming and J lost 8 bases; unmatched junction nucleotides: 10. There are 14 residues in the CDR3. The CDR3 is CASSDGTGPLEAFF. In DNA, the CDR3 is TGTGCCAGCAGTGACGGGACAGGTCCACTCGAAGCTTTCTTT.

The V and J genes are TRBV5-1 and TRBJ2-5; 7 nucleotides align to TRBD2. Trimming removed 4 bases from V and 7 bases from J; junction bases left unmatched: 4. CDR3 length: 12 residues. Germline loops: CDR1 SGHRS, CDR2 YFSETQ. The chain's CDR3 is CASSAGGRTQYF. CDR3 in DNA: TGCGCCAGCAGCGCGGGCGGGAGGACCCAGTACTTC.

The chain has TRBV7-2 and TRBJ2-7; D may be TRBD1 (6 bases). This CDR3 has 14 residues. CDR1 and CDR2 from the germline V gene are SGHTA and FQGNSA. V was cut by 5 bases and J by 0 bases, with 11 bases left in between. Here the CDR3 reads CASSRDTFSYEQYF. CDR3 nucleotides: TGTGCCAGCAGCCGGGACACCTTCTCCTACGAGCAGTACTTC.

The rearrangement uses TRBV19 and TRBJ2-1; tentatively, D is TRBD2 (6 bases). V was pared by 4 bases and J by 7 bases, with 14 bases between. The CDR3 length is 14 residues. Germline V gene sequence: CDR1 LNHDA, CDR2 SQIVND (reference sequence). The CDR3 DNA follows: TGTGCCAGTAGTAGCGGGATATACATTAATGAGCAGTTCTTC. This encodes CASSSGIYINEQFF.

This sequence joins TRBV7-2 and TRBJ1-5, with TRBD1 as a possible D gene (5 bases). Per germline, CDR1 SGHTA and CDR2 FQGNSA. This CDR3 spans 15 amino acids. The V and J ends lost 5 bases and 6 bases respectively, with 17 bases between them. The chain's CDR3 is CASSLDGGWGQPQHF. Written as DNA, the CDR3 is TGTGCCAGCAGCCTAGACGGGGGGTGGGGTCAGCCCCAGCATTTT.

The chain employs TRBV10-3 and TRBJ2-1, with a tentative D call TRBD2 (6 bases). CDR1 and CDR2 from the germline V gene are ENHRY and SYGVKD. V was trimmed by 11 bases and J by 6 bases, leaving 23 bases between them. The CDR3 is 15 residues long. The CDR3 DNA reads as TGTGCCTCCGCACCCGGGACTGGCCCCATCAATGAGCAGTTCTTC. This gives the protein CASAPGTGPINEQFF.